The clone carrying this TCR beta chain has just one count. Its antigen is undetermined. The data derive from a study of pediatric ulcerative colitis. General study points: Compared with controls, ulcerative colitis showed greater blood-rectum clone sharing. Repertoires came from total lymphocyte DNA, not specific subsets.

From germline, CDR1 is KGHSH and CDR2 LQKENI. The CDR3 is 17 amino acids. V was shortened by 2 bases and J by 4 bases, with 20 bases between the two germline ends. Using immunoSEQ multiplex PCR, the repertoire was profiled, and TCRdb retains in-frame clones only, with some absent. The table has 59,000 or so clones, about three quarters seen once. Source material: blood. The receptor was isolated from a boy aged 5-17 years with moderate ulcerative colitis. The rearrangement uses TRBV18 and TRBJ1-2, with D possibly matching TRBD1 (6 bases). CDR3 amino acids: CASSPEGDPYLGYGYTF. In DNA, the CDR3 is TGTGCCAGCTCACCAGAGGGGGACCCTTACTTGGGCTATGGCTACACCTTC.